Each of the 7 T cell receptor beta chains below was sequenced from the same sample in a study of T-cell reconstitution after alpha-beta-depleted transplantation in children. TCRbeta library preparation incorporated unique molecular identifiers. TCRdb reanalysed the PCR reads using MiXCR and keeps one entry per CDR3 protein. Of approximately 510,000 distinct CDR3 sequences in the sample, around 17% were seen once. The material was PBMCs from the stem cell graft donor, obtained from the stem cell graft. The receptor source for this set is a human donor who donated a stem cell graft to a child with acute lymphoblastic leukemia.

This clonotype was picked up a small number of times. The rearrangement links TRBV14 to TRBJ2-1, with D unclear. V was shortened by 0 bases and J by 4 bases, with 7 bases between the two germline ends. Germline CDR1 SGHDN, CDR2 FVKESK. CDR3 length equals 14 residues. The CDR3 region is CASSQDASYNEQFF. The CDR3 nucleotides are TGTGCCAGCAGCCAAGATGCCTCATACAATGAGCAGTTCTTC.

CDR3 sequence reads: CASSLGGRDNEQFF. The CDR3 coding sequence is TGTGCCAGCAGTTTAGGCGGGAGGGACAATGAGCAGTTCTTC. The V call is TRBV12-3 or TRBV12-4, the J call TRBJ2-1; 9 bases agree with TRBD2. The junction had 0 bases not matched to a gene; V was cut back by 1 base and J by 5 bases. The CDR3 extends over 14 amino acids.

The chain recombines TRBV5-1 with TRBJ1-5; D may be TRBD1 (5 bases). V lost 0 bases to trimming and J lost 5 bases, with 18 bases between them. The CDR3 totals 17 residues. Germline-derived CDR1 and CDR2 are SGHRS and YFSETQ. The CDR3 loop reads CASSLEGAPEGDQPQHF. In nucleotides, the CDR3 is TGCGCCAGCAGCTTGGAAGGGGCCCCGGAGGGTGATCAGCCCCAGCATTTT.

This clonotype was counted only a few times. The J gene is TRBJ2-7, the V gene TRBV7-6; maybe TRBD1 (5 bases). The CDR3 length is 13 residues. The ends were cut back, 5 bases at V and 7 bases at J, with 15 bases in the middle. Per germline, CDR1 SGHVS and CDR2 FNYEAQ. The DNA of the CDR3 is TGTGCCAGCAGCCTTGGTCAGGGTCAGGAGCAGTACTTC. Translation gives CASSLGQGQEQYF.

The V gene is TRBV12-3 or TRBV12-4, the J gene TRBJ1-1, with TRBD1 matching over 8 bases. J lost 13 bases, V lost 6 bases, and 10 bases had no gene match. The length of the CDR3 is 12 residues. In DNA, the CDR3 is TGTGCCAGCAGGGGGACAGGCCCGGGGGATTTCTTT. Translating it yields CASRGTGPGDFF.

This clonotype was seen a few times. The gene calls are TRBV9 and TRBJ2-1; D is undetermined. Trimming took off 0 bases at V and 9 bases at J, with 10 bases between the two ends. This CDR3 has 13 amino acids. The germline CDR1 and CDR2 sequences are SGDLS and YYNGEE. As DNA, the CDR3 is TGTGCCAGCAGCGTAGGGGATGGTGGTGAGCAGTTCTTC. It codes for CASSVGDGGEQFF.

The DNA for the CDR3 is TGTGCCAGTAGTATATGGAGTATTTCCGACGTCCCCCCCGGGACTGAAGCTTTCTTT. It codes for CASSIWSISDVPPGTEAFF. V is TRBV19 and J is TRBJ1-1; D is unclear. Per germline, CDR1 LNHDA and CDR2 SQIVND (reference sequence). V lost 2 bases, J lost 5 bases, and 27 bases lay in between. The CDR3 consists of 19 residues.